This record looks at one T cell receptor beta chain sequence and its context. Its antigen specificity is not known. No base-level quality is on record; no much larger clone is a single base apart. This entry belongs to a study of blood T cell repertoires in COVID-19 (dated by TCRdb to 2019 to 2021). At the level of the whole study: Collaborator samples came from the United States, Italy and Spain and covered acute and convalescent phases of COVID-19. Where HLA class I and class II types were available, the types were taken from metadata supplied by the sample provider, not from assay-based typing. The samples were drawn from the first 160 participants of the ongoing ImmuneRACE study and from 950 to 1,500 subjects provided by 6 global collaborators. The repertoires were made available in a free public database intended to serve as a resource for research on the immune response to SARS-CoV-2. Subjects who had been exposed to COVID-19, were actively infected with it, or had recovered from it provided the deeply sampled blood TCRbeta repertoires that made up the dataset. The sample metadata nearly always contained a de-identified subject ID, COVID-19 status, age in years and sex. The prospective study material was composed of cDNA or gDNA derived from T cells, B-cell-depleted T cells, or PBMCs.

Findings and caveats that apply to the study as a whole: How much clinical and demographic metadata was included differed by source and by participant, and the metadata was provided uncurated.

TCRbeta CDR3 regions were amplified from genomic DNA by means of the immunoSEQ Assay, a bias-controlled multiplex PCR. The authors' pipeline ran thus. The number of nucleated cells in each sample was estimated from the amplification of reference gene primers within the assay. Sequence reads were collapsed and filtered to measure the absolute abundance of every unique TCRbeta CDR3 rearrangement. For each sample, productive Simpson clonality was calculated by taking the square root of Simpson's diversity index across productive rearrangements. Sourced from immuneACCESS, this table was stored by TCRdb with only in-frame sequences that have V and J called. A share of the clones is absent; for the studies checked, an unresolved V gene accounts for under half, and the remainder has no known explanation. V and J calls and clone size are copied from that table; D and trimming were computed from the DNA. The table for this sample lists about 190,000 clones; less than 90% of them were counted only once. The ten largest clones take up around 1.2% of the sample.

Whole blood was collected in K2EDTA tubes by collaborating institutions according to the institutions' own protocols. Collaborator samples were shipped for TCRbeta analysis as frozen whole blood, isolated PBMCs, or DNA extracted from either sample type. The germline V gene sets CDR1 to SNHLY and CDR2 to FYNNEI. V ends up 3 bases short and J 3 bases short, with an unmatched junction base count of 9. Including the terminal cysteine and phenylalanine, the CDR3 comprises 17 residues. Only CDR3 DNA remains: 51 bases, in frame from the first base. Recombination connected TRBV2 to TRBJ2-3, with 10 junctional bases fitting TRBD2. Sequencing was performed on peripheral blood. This clonotype was obtained from a man aged 25-40 years with acute or convalescent COVID-19. The CDR3 protein sequence reads: CASSDDKSGGATDTQYF. The sequenced DNA: TGTGCCAGCAGTGACGACAAAAGCGGGGGGGCAACAGATACGCAGTATTTT.